These 2 T cell receptor beta chains were all obtained from the same sample, sequenced in a study of blood T cell repertoires in COVID-19. Here immunoSEQ multiplex PCR was the method, and the copy in TCRdb shows in-frame clones only, minus some. The profile covers around 110,000 clones, with 80% appearing a single time and 15% to 20% taken by the ten largest. Sequencing used peripheral blood. The receptors were gathered from a man in his 60s with active or convalescent COVID-19.

The CDR3 spells CASSPPSVNYGYTF. DNA for the CDR3: TGTGCCAGCTCACCACCGTCGGTGAACTATGGCTACACCTTC. The chain joins TRBV18 to TRBJ1-2; D unclear. Germline CDR1 KGHSH, CDR2 LQKENI. The CDR3 extends over 14 amino acids. V shed 0 bases and J shed 2 bases, with 7 bases lying between them.

This chain joins TRBV2 and TRBJ1-5, with D tentatively TRBD1 (5 bases). V was trimmed by 6 bases and J by 0 bases, leaving 15 bases between them. CDR3 length: 16 residues. In germline, CDR1 is SNHLY, CDR2 FYNNEI. The chain's CDR3 is CASSVDIISSNQPQHF. CDR3 sequence (DNA): TGTGCCAGCAGCGTGGACATTATTTCTAGCAATCAGCCCCAGCATTTT.